This T cell receptor (beta chain) was sequenced during a study of sequential checkpoint blockade in melanoma. Across the whole study: Arm A got nivolumab then ipilimumab; arm B the reverse, 1:1.

Treatment here: randomized to nivolumab then ipilimumab (arm A) or the reverse (arm B). Sorted cells were live CD3+CD8+, lacking CD19 and CD56, from PBMCs. Generated by immunoSEQ multiplex PCR, the TCRdb table keeps only in-frame clones and is missing some. The profile covers approximately 15,000 clones, with over 70% appearing a single time and 12% taken by the ten largest. Material: CD8+ T cells sorted from blood (inferred from file names), obtained from a patient given nivolumab and ipilimumab in sequence. The TCR was taken from a human donor with melanoma.

CDR3 bases: TGCGCCAGCAGCTTGTGGGGAGGTAGCACTGAAGCTTTCTTT. Its protein product is CASSLWGGSTEAFF. This rearrangement joins TRBV5-1 to TRBJ1-1; no definite D call. This CDR3 has 14 residues. Germline CDR1 and CDR2: SGHRS and YFSETQ. V was pared by 1 base and J by 4 bases, with 11 bases between.